This entry lists 25 T cell receptor beta chains sequenced from one sample in a study of T cells in Graves' hyperthyroidism and ophthalmopathy. It was RNA transcripts that yielded the amplified TCR beta CDR3 regions. With the HTBI primer set, the TCR CDR3 went through a first round of RT-PCR. In TCRdb, the multiplex PCR reads were re-called with MiXCR into one record per CDR3 protein. The sample yields approximately 490,000 distinct CDR3 sequences, about 20% seen once. The sample consisted of blood. Every receptor here comes from a woman aged 70-85 years with Graves' ophthalmopathy.

This chain uses TRBV6-1 with TRBJ2-1; 9 nucleotides agree with TRBD2. Germline CDR1 MNHNS, CDR2 SASEGT. V lost 4 bases, J lost 2 bases, and 6 bases stayed unmatched. The length of the CDR3 is 16 residues. CDR3 DNA: TGTGCCAGCAGTGGTCGACTAGCGGAGCCCTACAATGAGCAGTTCTTC. It specifies CASSGRLAEPYNEQFF.

This clonotype was seen a handful of times. The chain is built from TRBV20-1 and TRBJ1-6; tentatively, D is TRBD1 (5 bases). The CDR3 loop spans 16 amino acids. In germline, CDR1 is DFQATT, CDR2 SNEGSKA (reference sequence). V lost 1 base and J 3 bases, leaving 13 bases between the germline ends. Here the CDR3 DNA reads TGCAGTGCTAGAGGGGTGGGACTGGACTATAATTCACCCCTCCACTTT. The encoded protein is CSARGVGLDYNSPLHF.

This clonotype was detected a few times. The chain combines TRBV6-1 with TRBJ2-7; D uncertain. This CDR3 has 12 residues. Deletions cut 6 bases from V and 3 bases from J, with 9 bases between. CDR1 is MNHNS and CDR2 is SASEGT in the germline V gene. The CDR3 region has the DNA TGTGCCAGCAGCCCGTGGGACTACGAGCAGTACTTC. Translated: CASSPWDYEQYF.

This clonotype was counted between two and nine times. This chain connects TRBV2 to TRBJ1-2; D gene unclear. The CDR3 has 13 amino acids. CDR1 and CDR2 (germline): SNHLY, FYNNEI. The germline V and J ends were trimmed by 4 bases and 8 bases, with 14 bases remaining between them. The CDR3: CASSAVFNAGYTF. The CDR3 coding sequence is TGTGCCAGCAGTGCTGTGTTTAACGCAGGCTACACCTTC.

The chain recombines TRBV4-1 with TRBJ1-5; no clear D. The CDR3 is 14 residues long. V was trimmed by 3 bases and J by 2 bases, leaving 8 bases between them. Germline CDR1 is MGHRA and CDR2 is YSYEKL. The CDR3 DNA reads TGCGCCAGCAGCCAGCGGGGTGGCAATCAGCCCCAGCATTTT. Its translation: CASSQRGGNQPQHF.

This chain links TRBV14 with TRBJ2-7; D is uncertain. CDR1 and CDR2 (germline): SGHDN, FVKESK. CDR3 length: 14 amino acids. V was clipped by 1 base and J by 0 bases, with 7 bases between them. The CDR3 region has the DNA TGTGCCAGCAGCCAAGGGCTATTCTCCTACGAGCAGTACTTC. Protein product: CASSQGLFSYEQYF.

The sample holds many counts of this clonotype. Here the CDR3 reads CASSLSGSRTGELFF. The CDR3, as DNA: TGTGCCAGCAGCTTAAGCGGGAGCCGCACCGGGGAGCTGTTTTTT. V usage is TRBV12-3 or TRBV12-4 and J usage is TRBJ2-2, with 8 bases fitting TRBD2. V shed 6 bases and J 4 bases; nucleotides not matched to a gene: 7. The CDR3 totals 15 residues.

The chain joins TRBV20-1 to TRBJ1-6; TRBD1 aligns across 7 bases. This CDR3 region has 15 residues. Germline V gene data show CDR1 as DFQATT and CDR2 as SNEGSKA (reference sequence). J gave up 2 bases and V 3 bases, and 4 bases lay outside the gene matches. The CDR3: CSAREGATYNSPLHF. The DNA for the CDR3 is TGCAGTGCTAGGGAGGGGGCCACCTATAATTCACCCCTCCACTTT.

The rearrangement links TRBV9 to TRBJ2-1; D might be TRBD1 (6 bases). V was trimmed by 1 base and J by 4 bases, leaving 9 bases between them. Germline V gene sequence: CDR1 SGDLS, CDR2 YYNGEE. This CDR3 contains 14 residues. The CDR3 is CASSVTTGYNEQFF. CDR3 nucleotide sequence: TGTGCCAGCAGCGTAACTACAGGGTACAATGAGCAGTTCTTC.

The chain is built from TRBV6-2 or TRBV6-3 and TRBJ1-1; unclear D gene. The germline V gene has CDR1 MNHEY and CDR2 SVGEGT. This CDR3 has 16 amino acids. V was cut by 0 bases and J by 1 base, with 12 bases left in between. The CDR3 spells CASSYSSVLENTEAFF. The DNA for the CDR3 is TGTGCCAGCAGTTACTCGAGTGTCCTAGAGAACACTGAAGCTTTCTTT.

The CDR3 nucleotides are TGTGCCAGCAACCTAGGCGGACCCTACGAGCAGTACTTC. Translated, it gives CASNLGGPYEQYF. The rearrangement joins TRBV6-1 to TRBJ2-7; D is ambiguous. Germline V gives CDR1 MNHNS, CDR2 SASEGT. Trimming took 7 bases from V and 2 from J, leaving 12 bases between them. CDR3 length equals 13 residues.

The chain carries TRBV7-2 and TRBJ2-5; 9 nucleotides align to TRBD1. The ends lost 1 base at V and 4 bases at J; junction bases unmatched: 4. The CDR3 totals 15 residues. The germline V gene encodes CDR1 SGHTA and CDR2 FQGNSA. This chain's CDR3 is CASSLGGTGRETQYF. CDR3 nucleotides: TGTGCCAGCAGCTTAGGAGGGACAGGGCGAGAGACCCAGTACTTC.

A few counts support this clonotype. This chain uses TRBV2 with TRBJ1-2; 9 nucleotides match TRBD1. CDR1 and CDR2 from the germline V gene are SNHLY and FYNNEI. With 7 bases clipped from V and 4 bases from J, the junction kept 13 bases outside the gene matches. This CDR3 spans 16 amino acids. CDR3 coding DNA: TGTGCCAGCATCCGGGACAGGGCTCTTAGTGTCTATGGCTACACCTTC. Translated, it gives CASIRDRALSVYGYTF.

This clonotype has only a few counts. The V call is TRBV18, the J call TRBJ2-1; D unresolved. Trimming took 3 bases from V and 5 from J, leaving 8 bases between them. This CDR3 has 13 residues. Germline-derived CDR1 and CDR2 are KGHSH and LQKENI. As DNA, the CDR3 is TGTGCCAGCTCACCTGCCATCGACAATGAGCAGTTCTTC. Translated, it gives CASSPAIDNEQFF.

The V call is TRBV20-1, the J call TRBJ2-3, with 10 bases aligning to TRBD2. V was pared by 6 bases and J by 9 bases, with 12 bases of the junction left unmatched. Germline CDR1 DFQATT, CDR2 SNEGSKA (reference sequence). CDR3 length: 14 amino acids. CDR3 loop: CSAWTSGRKLTQYF. The CDR3 nucleotides read TGCAGTGCATGGACTAGCGGCAGAAAGTTGACGCAGTATTTT.

This clonotype was counted a few times. The chain combines TRBV19 with TRBJ1-5, with D unresolved. From germline, CDR1 is LNHDA and CDR2 SQIVND (reference sequence). The CDR3 runs 13 residues. Trimming took 4 bases from V and 9 from J, leaving 13 bases between them. The CDR3 protein is CASSTRLSPPQHF. CDR3 bases: TGTGCCAGTAGTACCCGCTTGTCTCCGCCCCAGCATTTT.

This clonotype came up a few times. V is TRBV19 and J is TRBJ1-5, with a possible D match to TRBD1 (6 bases). CDR1 is LNHDA and CDR2 is SQIVND in the germline V gene (reference sequence). The germline V and J ends were trimmed by 2 bases and 0 bases, with 14 bases remaining between them. The CDR3 has 17 amino acids. The CDR3 sequence: CASSILTSGDSNQPQHF. DNA of the CDR3: TGTGCCAGTAGTATACTCACCTCAGGGGATAGCAATCAGCCCCAGCATTTT.

This clonotype was observed at least ten times. V usage is TRBV2 and J usage is TRBJ1-2, with D possibly TRBD1 on 5 matching bases. V lost 7 bases and J lost 7, with 13 bases in between. The CDR3 is made up of 12 amino acids. CDR1 SNHLY and CDR2 FYNNEI come from the germline V gene. CDR3 nucleotides: TGTGCCAGCAAGGGCCTCGGGGGTGGCTACACCTTC. This gives the protein CASKGLGGGYTF.

The sample holds many counts of this clonotype. The genes are TRBV3-1 and TRBJ2-3; D unclear. Germline V gives CDR1 LGHDT, CDR2 YNNKEL (reference sequence). There are 12 residues in the CDR3. Trimming took off 4 bases at V and 6 bases at J, with 8 bases between the two ends. CDR3 coding DNA: TGTGCCAGCAGCCGTGGACCCGATACGCAGTATTTT. Translation: CASSRGPDTQYF.

This clonotype turned up a few times. V is TRBV3-1 and J is TRBJ2-5; TRBD2 aligns across 13 bases. There are 15 residues in the CDR3. V shed 2 bases, J shed 12 bases, and the junction held 9 bases outside the gene matches. In germline, CDR1 is LGHDT, CDR2 YNNKEL (reference sequence). CDR3 nucleotides: TGTGCCAGCAGCCAATCCCGGACTAGCGGGAGTGCCAAGTACTTC. Protein: CASSQSRTSGSAKYF.

In its sample, this clonotype was seen many times. V is TRBV12-3 or TRBV12-4 and J is TRBJ2-7; a weak D match, TRBD1 (6 bases). This CDR3 comprises 13 residues. V shed 6 bases and J shed 7 bases, with 16 bases lying between them. CDR3 loop: CASSRRGGGEQYF. In nucleotides, the CDR3 is TGTGCCAGCAGCCGTCGAGGGGGTGGGGAGCAGTACTTC.

About this clonotype itself: The junction departs from germline at one end; a sequencing error may be responsible. The rearrangement links TRBV7-9 to TRBJ2-1; perhaps D is TRBD1 or TRBD2 (5 bases each). The CDR3 has 12 residues. The germline gives CDR1 SEHNR, CDR2 FQNEAQ (reference sequence). This chain's CDR3 is CASSLGTGRDVF. The CDR3 bases are TGTGCCAGCAGCTTAGGAACGGGACGGGACGTCTTC.

Details on this clonotype: This may arise from a read error, as a much more abundant clone is one base away. Written as DNA, the CDR3 is TGTGCCAGCAGTTTAGTCCACGGAAACATCATATATTTT. It is translated as CASSLVHGNIIYF. This sequence joins TRBV28 and TRBJ1-3; D gene ambiguous. Germline CDR1 and CDR2: MDHEN and SYDVKM. The CDR3 runs 13 residues.

The CDR3, as DNA: TGTGCCAGCAGTTTGACAGGGGTCTATAATTCACCCCTCCACTTT. It codes for CASSLTGVYNSPLHF. V and J are TRBV12-3 or TRBV12-4 and TRBJ1-6; 8 nucleotides line up with TRBD1. The CDR3 is made up of 15 amino acids. The trim removed 3 bases at V and 3 bases at J, leaving 1 base unmatched.

The V gene is TRBV11-2, the J gene TRBJ2-1; 9 nucleotides agree with TRBD2. The germline gives CDR1 SGHAT, CDR2 FQNNGV. This CDR3 is built from 16 residues. Unmatched junction bases numbered 12, after V lost 4 bases and J lost 8 bases. The CDR3 nucleotides read TGTGCCAGCAGCTCATCTAGCGGGAACGTGGTTTATGAGCAGTTCTTC. Its protein is CASSSSSGNVVYEQFF.